What follows is one T cell receptor (beta chain) and its context. Only in-frame clones appear in the TCRdb table, and some are missing; sequencing was by immunoSEQ multiplex PCR. This sample has 50,000 to 65,000 clones; roughly 81% occur once, and the top ten carry roughly 5.5%. These data belong to a study of blood T cell repertoires in COVID-19. The specimen was peripheral blood. The clonotype comes from a woman in her fifties or sixties with acute or convalescent COVID-19.

This CDR3 is CAWDRDRNSPLHF. In DNA form, the CDR3 reads TGTGCCTGGGACCGGGACAGAAATTCACCCCTCCACTTT. V is TRBV30 and J is TRBJ1-6; TRBD1 matches 7 bases. Trimming at V came to 5 bases and at J to 7 bases, leaving 5 bases not matched to a gene. The germline V gene has CDR1 GTSNPN and CDR2 SVGIG (reference sequence). This CDR3 has 13 residues.